This T cell receptor (beta chain) stems from a study of cytomegalovirus exposure and HLA in healthy donors. The repertoire was sequenced with immunoSEQ multiplex PCR; TCRdb's copy has only in-frame clones and lacks some. Of approximately 220,000 clones listed, about 83% are singletons. The V end lost 5 bases, the J end lost 6 bases, and 2 bases lay between the germline ends. Germline values: CDR1 MDHEN, CDR2 SYDVKM. The CDR3 sequence is 10 residues long. The sample was PBMCs. This chain links TRBV28 with TRBJ2-1; no clear D. The source of this sequence is a man aged 18 to 29 in good health and CMV-seronegative. CDR3 loop: CASSRNEQFF. The CDR3 DNA is TGTGCCAGCAGTCGCAATGAGCAGTTCTTC.